Included here is one TCR beta chain sequence, with context. The data belong to a study of blood T cell repertoires in COVID-19. This CDR3 has 13 amino acids. Germline trimming cut 3 bases from V and 1 base from J; bases unmatched to any gene: 1. In germline, CDR1 is SGHNT, CDR2 YYREEE (reference sequence). Sequencing used immunoSEQ multiplex PCR; TCRdb keeps in-frame clones, though not all of them. The sample gives fewer than 350,000 clones, around nine tenths of which show up once; 5.5% to 7% is in the top ten. The origin of this receptor is a woman aged 40 to 55 who had recovered from COVID-19. Material for sequencing was PBMCs or T cells enriched from blood (not recorded which). The rearrangement joins TRBV5-4 to TRBJ2-7, with 7 bases aligning to TRBD1. As DNA, the CDR3 is TGTGCCAGCAGCTGGGACAGATCCTACGAGCAGTACTTC. It encodes CASSWDRSYEQYF.